This T cell receptor (beta chain) was captured in a study of cytomegalovirus exposure and HLA in healthy donors. Study-level results: It has been reported that TCR beta sequences accurately predicted the HLA-A and HLA-B alleles of most subjects. Later on, a genetic analysis was performed. It linked a missense variant in DCLRE1C with V- and J-gene trimming of TCR beta. Immune exposure was documented only through CMV serostatus. In a later analysis, common viral pathogens appeared linked to several of the most significant clusters.

With regard to this clone: Its specificity is unknown.

The CDR3 length is 17 residues. Germline CDR1 reads LGHNA; CDR2 reads YNFKEQ. V lost 1 base to trimming and J lost 0 bases, with 16 bases between them. Vbeta (60) and Jbeta (13) primers were used in the PCR. Profiling relied on immunoSEQ multiplex PCR, and the TCRdb table lists in-frame clones only, not all of them. The sample lists around 220,000 clones, approximately 80% seen once, with 1.1% to 1.5% in the top ten. Sequencing was performed on PBMCs. This receptor was taken from a girl aged 5-17 years in good health and CMV-seronegative. The chain couples TRBV4-2 to TRBJ2-7, with a possible D match to TRBD2 (5 bases). In DNA form, the CDR3 reads TGTGCCAGCAGCCAAGCTGGGGTCGGACTGAACTCCTACGAGCAGTACTTC. This translates into CASSQAGVGLNSYEQYF.